This TCR beta chain was obtained from a study of regulatory T cells in long-lasting Graves disease. Libraries of TCR beta came from iRepertoire HTBI primers plus Arm-PCR of CDR3 regions. In the authors' methods: The samples yielded 50 to 80 TRBV and around 14 TRBJ segments. From the multiplex PCR reads, TCRdb called clonotypes with MiXCR, one entry per CDR3 protein. These V and J calls derive from TCRdb rather than the authors' analysis. Of around 460,000 distinct CDR3 sequences listed, about 20% were seen once; the top ten hold around 13%. Time point specified: persistent/refractory GD, antithyroid drugs over 5 years with positive TRAb. There was RNA extracted from PBMCs, and the TCR library was made from it. Patients were enrolled at an endocrinology department in Xi'an, China. This CDR3 has 14 residues. V was trimmed by 3 bases and J by 2 bases, leaving 10 bases between them. Germline V gene sequence: CDR1 SGHTA, CDR2 FQGNSA.

This clonotype was counted at least ten times. Its antigen remains unidentified. Overall study findings and caveats: Persistent patients shared more public clonotypes (approximately 2,700) than newly diagnosed patients (about 1,000).

The TCR comes from a female donor with Graves disease. The source material was peripheral blood mononuclear cells (PBMCs), sampled when the disease was refractory, from a patient treated with antithyroid drugs. The rearrangement joins TRBV7-2 to TRBJ2-5; unclear D gene. CDR3 coding DNA: TGTGCCAGCAGCTTTATCCCGAATCAAGAGACCCAGTACTTC. This encodes CASSFIPNQETQYF.